A selection of T cell receptor beta chains follows, all from one sample in a study of blood T cell repertoires in COVID-19. Generated by immunoSEQ multiplex PCR, the TCRdb table keeps only in-frame clones and is missing some. In the table there are about 300,000 clones, approximately 88% of which are singletons. Material for sequencing was peripheral blood. The source of these receptors is a woman aged 25 to 39 who had recovered from COVID-19. The CDR3 runs from the conserved cysteine through the conserved F or W. Each record gives: D gene, J gene, clone size, V gene, CDR3 protein, CDR3 DNA. A D gene is named only where the DNA matches it firmly. Clone size is given for some rows only: seen once, a few or many times, or a class if the clone is expanded.

d_call: NA; j_call: TRBJ1-1; clone_size: few; v_call: TRBV7-3; cdr3_aa: CASSDGAEAFF; cdr3_nt: TGTGCCAGCAGTGACGGAGCTGAAGCTTTCTTT
d_call: NA; j_call: TRBJ1-2; clone_size: NA; v_call: TRBV19; cdr3_aa: CASRPGSNYGYTF; cdr3_nt: TGTGCCAGTAGGCCAGGTTCTAACTATGGCTACACCTTC
d_call: TRBD1; j_call: TRBJ1-2; clone_size: NA; v_call: TRBV7-2; cdr3_aa: CASSFNRQGSNYGYTF; cdr3_nt: TGTGCCAGCAGCTTCAACCGACAGGGTTCTAACTATGGCTACACCTTC
d_call: TRBD1; j_call: TRBJ2-7; clone_size: NA; v_call: TRBV7-9; cdr3_aa: CASSLKGQGANEQYF; cdr3_nt: TGTGCCAGCAGCTTGAAAGGACAGGGGGCAAACGAGCAGTACTTC
d_call: NA; j_call: TRBJ2-7; clone_size: NA; v_call: TRBV6-5; cdr3_aa: CASSYSRGNSYEQYF; cdr3_nt: TGCGCCAGCAGTTACTCCAGGGGTAACTCCTACGAGCAGTACTTC
d_call: NA; j_call: TRBJ1-1; clone_size: NA; v_call: TRBV3-1/TRBV3-2; cdr3_aa: CASSASIRVNTEAFF; cdr3_nt: TGTGCCAGCAGCGCCTCCATACGGGTTAACACTGAAGCTTTCTTT
d_call: NA; j_call: TRBJ1-5; clone_size: NA; v_call: TRBV2; cdr3_aa: CASSVRVNQPQHF; cdr3_nt: TGTGCCAGCAGTGTCAGGGTCAATCAGCCCCAGCATTTT
d_call: TRBD1; j_call: TRBJ1-5; clone_size: NA; v_call: TRBV6-5; cdr3_aa: CASNRQGKNQPQHF; cdr3_nt: TGTGCCAGCAATAGACAGGGAAAAAATCAGCCCCAGCATTTT
d_call: NA; j_call: TRBJ1-6; clone_size: NA; v_call: TRBV7-6; cdr3_aa: CASSLAAGVENSPLHF; cdr3_nt: TGTGCCAGCAGCTTAGCTGCAGGGGTGGAGAATTCACCCCTCCACTTT
d_call: TRBD1; j_call: TRBJ2-1; clone_size: once; v_call: TRBV24-1; cdr3_aa: CATSDRRTGGRDEQFF; cdr3_nt: TGTGCCACCAGTGACCGAAGGACAGGGGGTAGGGATGAGCAGTTCTTC
d_call: TRBD1; j_call: TRBJ1-1; clone_size: NA; v_call: TRBV5-1; cdr3_aa: CASSHQGDTEAFF; cdr3_nt: TGCGCCAGCAGTCATCAGGGGGACACTGAAGCTTTCTTT
d_call: NA; j_call: TRBJ2-1; clone_size: NA; v_call: TRBV7-2; cdr3_aa: CASSLDPGNNEQFF; cdr3_nt: TGTGCCAGCAGCTTAGATCCAGGGAACAATGAGCAGTTCTTC
d_call: TRBD1; j_call: TRBJ1-1; clone_size: NA; v_call: TRBV18; cdr3_aa: CASSPTTGTGEEGLTSGAFF; cdr3_nt: TGTGCCAGCTCACCGACTACCGGGACAGGGGAGGAGGGGCTTACGTCGGGAGCTTTCTTT
d_call: TRBD1; j_call: TRBJ2-7; clone_size: NA; v_call: TRBV2; cdr3_aa: CASSRWTGGYEQYF; cdr3_nt: TGTGCCAGCAGTAGATGGACAGGGGGCTACGAGCAGTACTTC
d_call: NA; j_call: TRBJ2-5; clone_size: NA; v_call: TRBV29-1; cdr3_aa: CSVGRGAAQETQYF; cdr3_nt: TGCAGCGTTGGTCGTGGGGCAGCCCAAGAGACCCAGTACTTC
d_call: NA; j_call: TRBJ2-5; clone_size: NA; v_call: TRBV19; cdr3_aa: CASSRRRVERETQYF; cdr3_nt: TGTGCCAGTAGTAGGCGCAGGGTCGAAAGGGAGACCCAGTACTTC
d_call: TRBD2; j_call: TRBJ2-7; clone_size: NA; v_call: TRBV6-5; cdr3_aa: CASSYAGGLGYEQYF; cdr3_nt: TGTGCCAGCAGTTACGCCGGGGGACTAGGGTACGAGCAGTACTTC
d_call: NA; j_call: TRBJ1-5; clone_size: NA; v_call: TRBV9; cdr3_aa: CASSVSRVFRDYGQPQHF; cdr3_nt: TGTGCCAGCAGCGTTTCCCGTGTGTTCCGGGACTACGGTCAGCCCCAGCATTTT
d_call: NA; j_call: TRBJ1-5; clone_size: NA; v_call: TRBV12-3/TRBV12-4; cdr3_aa: CASTFNTQQPQHF; cdr3_nt: TGTGCCAGCACCTTCAATACCCAGCAGCCCCAGCATTTT
d_call: NA; j_call: TRBJ1-2; clone_size: few; v_call: TRBV19; cdr3_aa: CASSSYRVGYTF; cdr3_nt: TGTGCCAGTAGTTCGTACAGGGTTGGCTACACCTTC
d_call: NA; j_call: TRBJ1-2; clone_size: NA; v_call: TRBV2; cdr3_aa: CAGQGLEGGYTF; cdr3_nt: TGTGCTGGGCAGGGACTCGAAGGTGGCTACACCTTC
d_call: TRBD2; j_call: TRBJ2-7; clone_size: once; v_call: TRBV5-1; cdr3_aa: CASSLISGGSYEQYF; cdr3_nt: TGCGCCAGCAGCTTAATTAGCGGGGGCTCCTACGAGCAGTACTTC
d_call: TRBD2; j_call: TRBJ2-4; clone_size: once; v_call: TRBV11-2; cdr3_aa: CASSLWPSGGAPAKNIQYF; cdr3_nt: TGTGCCAGCAGCTTATGGCCTAGCGGGGGGGCTCCAGCCAAAAACATTCAGTACTTC
d_call: TRBD1; j_call: TRBJ2-2; clone_size: NA; v_call: TRBV28; cdr3_aa: CASSSRQGNGELFF; cdr3_nt: TGTGCCAGCAGTTCGCGACAGGGGAACGGGGAGCTGTTTTTT
d_call: NA; j_call: TRBJ1-3; clone_size: NA; v_call: TRBV6-5; cdr3_aa: CASSSDSLHGNTIYF; cdr3_nt: TGTGCCAGCAGTTCGGACAGTCTACACGGGAACACCATATATTTT
d_call: TRBD2; j_call: TRBJ2-7; clone_size: once; v_call: TRBV5-5; cdr3_aa: CASSSGLAETYEQYF; cdr3_nt: TGTGCCAGCAGCTCGGGGCTAGCGGAAACCTACGAGCAGTACTTC
d_call: TRBD1; j_call: TRBJ2-7; clone_size: NA; v_call: TRBV6-5; cdr3_aa: CTVRDRAYEQYF; cdr3_nt: TGTACGGTGCGGGACAGGGCCTACGAGCAGTACTTC
d_call: NA; j_call: TRBJ2-2; clone_size: NA; v_call: TRBV3-1/TRBV3-2; cdr3_aa: CASSQFSGGNGELFF; cdr3_nt: TGTGCCAGCAGCCAATTTTCAGGGGGGAACGGGGAGCTGTTTTTT
d_call: TRBD2; j_call: TRBJ2-3; clone_size: NA; v_call: TRBV5-6; cdr3_aa: CASSLSSGGPVEQYF; cdr3_nt: TGTGCCAGCAGCCTATCTAGCGGGGGGCCCGTCGAGCAGTATTTT
d_call: NA; j_call: TRBJ2-2; clone_size: NA; v_call: TRBV15; cdr3_aa: CATSRELENTGELFF; cdr3_nt: TGTGCCACCAGCAGAGAACTCGAGAACACCGGGGAGCTGTTTTTT
d_call: TRBD1; j_call: TRBJ1-1; clone_size: once; v_call: TRBV29-1; cdr3_aa: CSVPGQGAGGAFF; cdr3_nt: TGCAGCGTCCCGGGACAGGGGGCTGGAGGAGCTTTCTTT
d_call: TRBD2; j_call: TRBJ2-7; clone_size: NA; v_call: TRBV4-3; cdr3_aa: CASSQEGTSSYEQYF; cdr3_nt: TGCGCCAGCAGCCAAGAGGGGACTAGCTCCTACGAGCAGTACTTC
d_call: NA; j_call: TRBJ1-5; clone_size: NA; v_call: TRBV6-2/TRBV6-3; cdr3_aa: CASSYDGGTIYSNQPQHF; cdr3_nt: TGTGCCAGCAGTTACGATGGGGGGACGATATATAGCAATCAGCCCCAGCATTTT
d_call: NA; j_call: TRBJ1-1; clone_size: NA; v_call: TRBV24-1; cdr3_aa: CATSDHRQANTEAFF; cdr3_nt: TGTGCCACCAGTGACCACCGACAGGCGAACACTGAAGCTTTCTTT
d_call: TRBD1; j_call: TRBJ1-1; clone_size: NA; v_call: TRBV4-1; cdr3_aa: CASSPDRGWMNTEAFF; cdr3_nt: TGCGCCAGCAGCCCCGACAGGGGCTGGATGAACACTGAAGCTTTCTTT
d_call: TRBD1; j_call: TRBJ1-3; clone_size: NA; v_call: TRBV30; cdr3_aa: CAWSLGQGASTIYF; cdr3_nt: TGTGCCTGGAGCCTAGGACAGGGGGCTAGCACCATATATTTT
d_call: TRBD2; j_call: TRBJ2-7; clone_size: once; v_call: TRBV5-6; cdr3_aa: CASSLSGAKQDEQYF; cdr3_nt: TGTGCCAGCAGCTTGAGCGGGGCCAAGCAAGACGAGCAGTACTTC
d_call: NA; j_call: TRBJ2-5; clone_size: NA; v_call: TRBV7-3; cdr3_aa: CASSLSQQETQYF; cdr3_nt: TGTGCCAGCAGCTTAAGTCAGCAAGAGACCCAGTACTTC
d_call: NA; j_call: TRBJ1-1; clone_size: NA; v_call: TRBV28; cdr3_aa: CASSLLFSGGYVAEAFF; cdr3_nt: TGTGCCAGCAGTTTATTATTTTCGGGAGGGTATGTCGCTGAAGCTTTCTTT
d_call: NA; j_call: TRBJ2-1; clone_size: few; v_call: TRBV21-1; cdr3_aa: CASSSSGDRLSNEQFF; cdr3_nt: TGTGCCAGCAGCTCCTCGGGGGATCGGTTAAGCAATGAGCAGTTCTTC
d_call: NA; j_call: TRBJ2-7; clone_size: NA; v_call: TRBV12-3/TRBV12-4; cdr3_aa: CASSWEYTSEQYF; cdr3_nt: TGTGCCAGCAGTTGGGAATATACTAGCGAGCAGTACTTC
d_call: TRBD1; j_call: TRBJ1-2; clone_size: NA; v_call: TRBV4-2; cdr3_aa: CASSLLQGEDYGYTF; cdr3_nt: TGTGCCAGCAGCCTACTACAGGGGGAGGACTATGGCTACACCTTC
d_call: TRBD1; j_call: TRBJ2-7; clone_size: NA; v_call: TRBV6-6; cdr3_aa: CASSLTGVGEQYF; cdr3_nt: TGTGCCAGCAGCCTCACAGGGGTGGGGGAGCAGTACTTC
d_call: NA; j_call: TRBJ1-6; clone_size: NA; v_call: TRBV6-5; cdr3_aa: CASSPSEYSPLHF; cdr3_nt: TGTGCCAGCAGCCCCAGCGAGTATTCACCCCTCCACTTT
d_call: TRBD1; j_call: TRBJ1-1; clone_size: NA; v_call: TRBV10-3; cdr3_aa: CAIGGQGSTEAFF; cdr3_nt: TGTGCCATCGGGGGACAGGGTTCCACTGAAGCTTTCTTT
d_call: TRBD1; j_call: TRBJ2-2; clone_size: NA; v_call: TRBV5-1; cdr3_aa: CASSLTGQGNTGELFF; cdr3_nt: TGCGCCAGCAGCTTGACTGGACAGGGGAACACCGGGGAGCTGTTTTTT
d_call: TRBD1; j_call: TRBJ1-2; clone_size: NA; v_call: TRBV5-4; cdr3_aa: CASSSPDRNYGYTF; cdr3_nt: TGTGCCAGCAGCTCCCCGGACAGGAACTATGGCTACACCTTC
d_call: NA; j_call: TRBJ2-7; clone_size: NA; v_call: TRBV5-1; cdr3_aa: CASSSAGFNEQYF; cdr3_nt: TGCGCCAGCAGCTCGGCGGGGTTCAACGAGCAGTACTTC
d_call: TRBD2; j_call: TRBJ2-5; clone_size: NA; v_call: TRBV18; cdr3_aa: CASSPLAGTKYQETQYF; cdr3_nt: TGTGCCAGCTCACCGCTAGCGGGGACCAAGTACCAAGAGACCCAGTACTTC
d_call: TRBD1; j_call: TRBJ1-2; clone_size: NA; v_call: TRBV27; cdr3_aa: CASSSSPGTGIGYTF; cdr3_nt: TGTGCCAGCAGTTCTAGTCCCGGGACAGGGATCGGCTACACCTTC
d_call: TRBD1; j_call: TRBJ1-1; clone_size: NA; v_call: TRBV4-3; cdr3_aa: CASSQDQGATEAFF; cdr3_nt: TGCGCCAGCAGCCAAGATCAGGGGGCCACTGAAGCTTTCTTT
d_call: NA; j_call: TRBJ2-2; clone_size: NA; v_call: TRBV7-9; cdr3_aa: CASSLGGAGELFF; cdr3_nt: TGTGCCAGCAGCTTAGGGGGAGCCGGGGAGCTGTTTTTT